Listed here are 21 T cell receptor beta chains from one sample, sequenced in a study of graft-versus-host responses after intestinal transplantation (dated by TCRdb to about 2021). Libraries were constructed by the immunoSEQ multiplex PCR assay. In its TCRdb copy, this immuneACCESS table keeps in-frame sequences only and misses some clones. Where compared with another copy, unresolved V genes explain less than half of these, and the others have no known cause. The sample profile shows roughly 5,200 clones; 33% of them were found once. The ten largest clones capture around 31% of the sample. The intended sense of this specimen's time point label: cells obtained before transplantation from donor or recipient. In mixed lymphocyte reactions, approximately 200,000 CFSE-labeled pre-transplant responders were plated with approximately 200,000 irradiated violet-dye-labeled stimulators and cultured for around 6 days.

The sample consisted of alloreactive CD8+ T cells from a mixed lymphocyte reaction culture, taken before intestinal transplant. The sample's cell subset or site label is to be understood as: CFSE-low proliferating T cells sorted from approximately 6-day pre-transplant mixed lymphocyte reaction (GvH or HvG direction). These receptors all come from a human patient who received an intestinal transplant.

This clone is classed as medium-sized. The chain employs TRBV11-2 and TRBJ2-5; TRBD2 matches at 9 bases. CDR3 size: 15 residues. The V gene's germline CDR1 is SGHAT and CDR2 FQNNGV. Trimming at V came to 11 bases and at J to 7 bases, leaving 17 bases not matched to a gene. The DNA of the CDR3 is TGTGCCCCCCTTCGGCTAGCGGGGCCCGTACGGACCCAGTACTTC. Translation gives CAPLRLAGPVRTQYF.

This rearrangement joins TRBV6-6 to TRBJ1-1; 10 bases align to TRBD1. The length of the CDR3 is 15 residues. Germline CDR1 and CDR2: MNHNY and SVGAGI (reference sequence). V lost 0 bases to trimming and J lost 4 bases; unmatched junction nucleotides: 2. The CDR3 region has the DNA TGTGCCAGCAGTTACTCGGGACAGGGGTTCACTGAAGCTTTCTTT. As protein: CASSYSGQGFTEAFF.

This clone has only a few counts. This rearrangement joins TRBV5-6 to TRBJ2-7; possibly TRBD2 for D (5 bases). Trimming took 5 bases from V and 3 from J, leaving 9 bases between them. Germline-derived CDR1 and CDR2 are SGHDT and YYEEEE. This CDR3 is 12 amino acids long. Written as DNA, the CDR3 is TGTGCCAGCAGGGCGGGCAACTACGAGCAGTACTTC. It encodes CASRAGNYEQYF.

The chain uses TRBV7-9 and TRBJ2-5; 8 bases match TRBD1. Germline V CDR1 and CDR2: SEHNR, FQNEAQ (reference sequence). Trimming cost V 5 bases and J 0 bases; bases outside gene matches: 11. This CDR3 has 17 amino acids. The CDR3 loop is CASSPTPGQGYQETQYF. The CDR3 DNA reads TGTGCCAGCAGCCCTACCCCAGGACAGGGTTACCAAGAGACCCAGTACTTC.

This clone is classed as medium-sized. The chain is built from TRBV27 and TRBJ2-7; 8 nucleotides align to TRBD1. Germline V lookup: CDR1 MNHEY, CDR2 SMNVEV (reference sequence). V dropped 4 bases and J dropped 2; count of bases not matched to a gene: 10. The CDR3 extends over 16 amino acids. In DNA form, the CDR3 reads TGTGCCAGCAGTTCCAAAACCAGGGGGCGCCCCTACGAGCAGTACTTC. Translating it yields CASSSKTRGRPYEQYF.

The chain has TRBV29-1 and TRBJ2-2, with a tentative D call TRBD2 (6 bases). This CDR3 has 18 residues. V was trimmed by 0 bases and J by 0 bases, leaving 17 bases between them. The germline V gene encodes CDR1 SQVTM and CDR2 ANQGSEA. The CDR3 loop is CSVEERRERAANTGELFF. As DNA, the CDR3 is TGCAGCGTTGAAGAGAGGAGGGAGCGCGCCGCGAACACCGGGGAGCTGTTTTTT.

This chain connects TRBV7-9 to TRBJ2-2, with D perhaps TRBD2 (6 bases). Looked up from germline, CDR1 is SEHNR and CDR2 is FQNEAQ (reference sequence). The V and J ends lost 5 bases and 4 bases respectively, with 17 bases between them. This CDR3 contains 16 residues. CDR3 coding DNA: TGTGCCAGCAGCCCCCGGGAGCCCCGGTTCACCGGGGAGCTGTTTTTT. It translates to CASSPREPRFTGELFF.

The rearrangement uses TRBV7-2 and TRBJ1-2; D remains unclear. V was cut by 2 bases and J by 3 bases, with 10 bases left in between. The CDR3 is 14 amino acids. The germline CDR1 and CDR2 sequences are SGHTA and FQGNSA. The CDR3 nucleotides read TGTGCCAGCAGCTTATTACAGCAGTACTATGGCTACACCTTC. It encodes CASSLLQQYYGYTF.

The gene calls are TRBV27 and TRBJ2-7; 7 nucleotides line up with TRBD1. In germline, CDR1 is MNHEY, CDR2 SMNVEV (reference sequence). The CDR3 extends over 14 amino acids. The junction had 6 bases not matched to a gene; V was cut back by 6 bases and J by 1 base. The CDR3 region is CASSLGTASYEQYF. Here the CDR3 DNA reads TGTGCCAGCAGCCTCGGGACAGCGTCCTACGAGCAGTACTTC.

This clone is medium-sized within its sample. The CDR3 coding sequence is TGCGCCAGCAGTCCAGCCGGGACAGGGATCTACGAGCAGTACTTC. This sequence encodes CASSPAGTGIYEQYF. This chain connects TRBV10-2 to TRBJ2-7, with 9 bases matching TRBD1. Germline loops: CDR1 WSHSY, CDR2 SAAADI. V lost 5 bases, J lost 3 bases, and 8 bases stayed unmatched. CDR3 length: 15 amino acids.

The rearrangement joins TRBV7-4 to TRBJ2-5; 7 nucleotides match TRBD1. V lost 1 base to trimming and J lost 2 bases; unmatched junction nucleotides: 1. The CDR3 has 14 amino acids. Per germline, CDR1 SGHVT and CDR2 SQSDAQ. CDR3 DNA sequence: TGTGCCAGCAGCTTAGTGGGACAGCAAGAGACCCAGTACTTC. Residues: CASSLVGQQETQYF.

This clone was counted only a few times. The chain carries TRBV27 and TRBJ2-1; D remains ambiguous. The CDR3 runs to 13 residues. Germline V lookup: CDR1 MNHEY, CDR2 SMNVEV (reference sequence). V was clipped by 4 bases and J by 1 base, with 5 bases between them. In DNA, the CDR3 is TGTGCCAGCAGTTACCAGTCCTACAATGAGCAGTTCTTC. Its protein is CASSYQSYNEQFF.

By sample fraction, this clone is medium-sized. This chain uses TRBV30 with TRBJ2-3, with a possible D match to TRBD1 (5 bases). The germline gives CDR1 GTSNPN, CDR2 SVGIG (reference sequence). The CDR3 contains 13 residues. The germline V and J ends were trimmed by 2 bases and 6 bases, with 12 bases remaining between them. Here the CDR3 reads CAWSIVGVDTQYF. Written as DNA, the CDR3 is TGTGCCTGGAGTATCGTAGGGGTGGATACGCAGTATTTT. Drawing the rest from reference TRBV30 and TRBJ2-3, the complete variable domain is SQTIHQWPATLVQPVGSPLSLECTVEGTSNPNLYWYRQAAGRGLQLLFYSVGIGQISSEVPQNLSASRPQDRQFILSSKKLLLSDSGFYLCAWSIVGVDTQYFGPGTRLTVL.

This clone was seen a few times. This sequence joins TRBV11-3 and TRBJ2-7; 7 bases fit TRBD1. Germline trimming cut 4 bases from V and 3 bases from J; bases unmatched to any gene: 0. This CDR3 is 12 amino acids long. CDR1 is SGHNT and CDR2 is YENEEA in the germline V gene. CDR3: CASSYRGYEQYF. In nucleotides, the CDR3 is TGTGCCAGCAGCTACAGGGGCTACGAGCAGTACTTC.

There are a few counts of this clone. The chain joins TRBV5-1 to TRBJ2-7; 13 bases are a match to TRBD2. The V gene end was trimmed by 4 bases and the J gene end by 2 bases; junction bases not matched to a gene: 18. This CDR3 comprises 20 residues. The germline gives CDR1 SGHRS, CDR2 YFSETQ. CDR3 region: CASSRWGGLAGLGPPYEQYF. The CDR3 DNA is TGCGCCAGCAGCCGGTGGGGGGGACTAGCGGGACTGGGACCTCCCTACGAGCAGTACTTC.

The table lists this clone with a few counts. The V gene is TRBV5-4, the J gene TRBJ2-7; possible D gene TRBD2, 6 bases. From germline, CDR1 is SGHNT and CDR2 YYREEE (reference sequence). This CDR3 region has 14 residues. Trimming cost V 4 bases and J 5 bases, with 16 bases left between them. The CDR3, as DNA: TGTGCCAGCAGCCCGGGGACTGCCCTAGACGAGCAGTACTTC. Translating gives CASSPGTALDEQYF. Based on the CDR3 plus reference TRBV5-4 and TRBJ2-7, the full variable domain is ETGVTQSPTHLIKTRGQQVTLRCSSQSGHNTVSWYQQALGQGPQFIFQYYREEENGRGNFPPRFSGLQFPNYSSELNVNALELDDSALYLCASSPGTALDEQYFGPGTRLTVT.

By frequency in the sample, this clone is medium-sized (0.01 to 0.1%). The genes are TRBV30 and TRBJ1-3, with D possibly TRBD1 on 6 matching bases. Trimming shortened V by 1 base and J by 0 bases, and 13 bases separated the two germline ends. The CDR3 loop spans 16 amino acids. Germline V gene lookup returns CDR1 GTSNPN and CDR2 SVGIG (reference sequence). The CDR3 DNA reads as TGTGCCTGGAGTGCTGACAGGTCGTCCTCTGGAAACACCATATATTTT. As protein: CAWSADRSSSGNTIYF.

This clone was seen more than once but under ten times. The genes are TRBV19 and TRBJ1-5, with D maybe TRBD1 (5 bases). Trimming removed 1 base from V and 0 bases from J, with 10 bases in between. The germline gives CDR1 LNHDA, CDR2 SQIVND (reference sequence). This CDR3 comprises 16 residues. The CDR3, as DNA: TGTGCCAGTAGTATAGGTGGGAGGGGTAGCAATCAGCCCCAGCATTTT. It yields the protein CASSIGGRGSNQPQHF.

The sample holds a few counts of this clone. V usage is TRBV2 and J usage is TRBJ2-1; the D gene is possibly TRBD2 (7 bases). V lost 2 bases and J lost 4, with 18 bases in between. From germline, CDR1 is SNHLY and CDR2 FYNNEI. CDR3 size: 17 residues. In nucleotides, the CDR3 is TGTGCCAGCAGTGAACCCCAGGGGAGGGCTTTGTACAATGAGCAGTTCTTC. It encodes CASSEPQGRALYNEQFF. Looking up the rest from reference TRBV2 and TRBJ2-1 gives the full variable domain: EPEVTQTPSHQVTQMGQEVILRCVPISNHLYFYWYRQILGQKVEFLVSFYNNEISEKSEIFDDQFSVERPDGSNFTLKIRSTKLEDSAMYFCASSEPQGRALYNEQFFGPGTRLTVL.

Notes on this clone: An end of the junction differs from the germline gene, which may be a read error. The chain uses TRBV28 and TRBJ2-1, with D possibly matching TRBD2 (6 bases). This CDR3 is built from 14 residues. The germline CDR1 and CDR2 sequences are MDHEN and SYDVKM. In DNA, the CDR3 is TGTGCCGGCAGTTGGCTAGCGCTATACAATGAGCAGTTCTTC. Protein: CAGSWLALYNEQFF.

This clone occurred a few times. The chain couples TRBV11-2 to TRBJ2-7; 8 nucleotides match TRBD1. The J segment lost 3 bases and the V segment lost 1 base, leaving 2 bases of the junction unmatched. This CDR3 is built from 14 residues. The germline V gene encodes CDR1 SGHAT and CDR2 FQNNGV. CDR3 DNA: TGTGCCAGCAGCTTAGCGGGACAGGTCTACGAGCAGTACTTC. This encodes CASSLAGQVYEQYF.